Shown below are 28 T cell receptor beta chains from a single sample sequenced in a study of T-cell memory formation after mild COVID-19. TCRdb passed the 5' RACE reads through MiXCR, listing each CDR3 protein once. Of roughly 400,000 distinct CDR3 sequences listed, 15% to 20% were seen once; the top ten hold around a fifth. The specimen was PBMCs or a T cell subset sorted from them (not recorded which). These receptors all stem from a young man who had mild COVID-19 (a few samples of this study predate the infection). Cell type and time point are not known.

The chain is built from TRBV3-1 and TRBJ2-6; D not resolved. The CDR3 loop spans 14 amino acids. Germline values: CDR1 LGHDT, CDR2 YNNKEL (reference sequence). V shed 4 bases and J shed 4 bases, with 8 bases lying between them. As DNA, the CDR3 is TGTGCCAGCAGCCTTTCTCAGGGGGCCAACGTCCTGACTTTC. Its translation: CASSLSQGANVLTF.

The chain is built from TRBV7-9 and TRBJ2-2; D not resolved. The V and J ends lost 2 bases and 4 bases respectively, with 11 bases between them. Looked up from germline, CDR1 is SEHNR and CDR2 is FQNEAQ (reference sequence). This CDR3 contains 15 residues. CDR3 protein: CASSLPIDPTGELFF. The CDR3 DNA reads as TGTGCCAGCAGCTTACCCATTGACCCCACCGGGGAGCTGTTTTTT.

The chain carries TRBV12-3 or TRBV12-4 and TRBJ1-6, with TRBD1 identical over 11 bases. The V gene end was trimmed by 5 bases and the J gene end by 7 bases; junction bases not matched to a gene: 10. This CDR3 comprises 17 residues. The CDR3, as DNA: TGTGCCAGCAGTCCATCCCCGGGACAGGGGGAAAATTCACCCCTCCACTTT. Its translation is CASSPSPGQGENSPLHF.

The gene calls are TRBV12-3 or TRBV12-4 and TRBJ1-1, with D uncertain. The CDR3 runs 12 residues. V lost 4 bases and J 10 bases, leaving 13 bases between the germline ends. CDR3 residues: CASSSVPRGAFF. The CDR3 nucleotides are TGTGCCAGCAGTTCTGTCCCCAGAGGAGCTTTCTTT.

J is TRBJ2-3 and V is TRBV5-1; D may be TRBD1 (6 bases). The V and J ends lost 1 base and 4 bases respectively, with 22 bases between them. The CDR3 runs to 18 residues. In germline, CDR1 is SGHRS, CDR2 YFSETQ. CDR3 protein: CASSLLIRAQGGADTQYF. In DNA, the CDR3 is TGCGCCAGCAGCTTGCTTATCAGGGCCCAAGGGGGAGCAGATACGCAGTATTTT.

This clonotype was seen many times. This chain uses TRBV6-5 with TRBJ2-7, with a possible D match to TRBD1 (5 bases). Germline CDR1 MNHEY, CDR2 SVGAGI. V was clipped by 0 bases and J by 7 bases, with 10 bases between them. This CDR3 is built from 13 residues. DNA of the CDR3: TGTGCCAGCAGTTACTCCCCAGGGTGGGAGCAGTACGTC. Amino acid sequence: CASSYSPGWEQYV.

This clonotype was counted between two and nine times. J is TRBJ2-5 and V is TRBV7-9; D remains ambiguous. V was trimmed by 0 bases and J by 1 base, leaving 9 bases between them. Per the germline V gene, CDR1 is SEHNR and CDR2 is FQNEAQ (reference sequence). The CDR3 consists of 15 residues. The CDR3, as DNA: TGTGCCAGCAGCTTAGCGCAGCAGACCCAAGAGACCCAGTACTTC. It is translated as CASSLAQQTQETQYF.

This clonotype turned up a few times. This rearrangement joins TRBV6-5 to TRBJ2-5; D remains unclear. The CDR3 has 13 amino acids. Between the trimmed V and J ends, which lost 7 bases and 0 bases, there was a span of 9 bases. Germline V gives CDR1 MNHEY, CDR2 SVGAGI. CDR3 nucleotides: TGTGCCAGCAAAGACCGGGACCAAGAGACCCAGTACTTC. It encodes CASKDRDQETQYF.

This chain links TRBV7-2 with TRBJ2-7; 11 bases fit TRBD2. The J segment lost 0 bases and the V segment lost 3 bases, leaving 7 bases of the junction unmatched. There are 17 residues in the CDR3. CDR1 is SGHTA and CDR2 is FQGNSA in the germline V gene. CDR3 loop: CASSFTGTSGSSYEQYF. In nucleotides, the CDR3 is TGTGCCAGCAGCTTCACCGGGACTAGCGGATCCTCCTACGAGCAGTACTTC.

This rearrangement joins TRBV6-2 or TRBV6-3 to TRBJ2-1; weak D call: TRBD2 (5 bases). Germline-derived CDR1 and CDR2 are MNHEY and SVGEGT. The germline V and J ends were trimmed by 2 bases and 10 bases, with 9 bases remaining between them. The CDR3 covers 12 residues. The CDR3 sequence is CASSYNEGEQFF. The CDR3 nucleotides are TGTGCCAGCAGTTACAACGAGGGAGAGCAGTTCTTC.

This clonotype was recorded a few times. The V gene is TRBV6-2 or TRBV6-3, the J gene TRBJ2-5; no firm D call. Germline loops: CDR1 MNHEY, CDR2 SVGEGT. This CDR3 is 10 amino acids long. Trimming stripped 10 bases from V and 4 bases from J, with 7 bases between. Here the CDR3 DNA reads TGTGCCACCCGAAGAGAGACCCAGTACTTC. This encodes CATRRETQYF.

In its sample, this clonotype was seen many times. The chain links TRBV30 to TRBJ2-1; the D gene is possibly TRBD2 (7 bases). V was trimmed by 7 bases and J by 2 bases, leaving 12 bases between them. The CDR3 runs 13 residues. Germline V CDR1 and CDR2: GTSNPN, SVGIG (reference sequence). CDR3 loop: CAFRGDTYNEQFF. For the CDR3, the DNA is TGTGCCTTTCGGGGGGACACCTACAATGAGCAGTTCTTC.

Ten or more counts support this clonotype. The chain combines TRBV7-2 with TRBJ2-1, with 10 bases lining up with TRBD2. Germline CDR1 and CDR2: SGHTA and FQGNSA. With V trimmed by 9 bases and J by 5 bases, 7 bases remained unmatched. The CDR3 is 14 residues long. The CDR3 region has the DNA TGTGCCAGTAAGCGGGGGGGCCAAGACAATGAGCAGTTCTTC. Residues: CASKRGGQDNEQFF.

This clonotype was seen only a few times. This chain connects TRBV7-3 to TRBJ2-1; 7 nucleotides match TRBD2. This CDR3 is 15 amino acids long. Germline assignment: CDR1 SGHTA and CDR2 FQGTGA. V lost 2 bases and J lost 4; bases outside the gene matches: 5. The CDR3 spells CASSLFHGGYNEQFF. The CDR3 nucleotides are TGTGCCAGCAGCTTATTCCACGGGGGGTACAATGAGCAGTTCTTC.

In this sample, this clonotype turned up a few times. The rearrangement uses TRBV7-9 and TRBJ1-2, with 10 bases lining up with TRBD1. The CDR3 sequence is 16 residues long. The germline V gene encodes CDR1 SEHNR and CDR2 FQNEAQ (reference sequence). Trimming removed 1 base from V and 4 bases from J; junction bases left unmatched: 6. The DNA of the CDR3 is TGTGCCAGCAGCTTAGGACAGGGGGCATCTACCTATGGCTACACCTTC. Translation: CASSLGQGASTYGYTF.

CDR3 protein: CASSAEGAGTIYF. The CDR3 bases are TGTGCCAGCAGCGCCGAGGGGGCTGGCACCATATATTTT. The rearrangement uses TRBV9 and TRBJ1-3, with TRBD1 matching 7 bases. This CDR3 spans 13 amino acids. With V trimmed by 3 bases and J by 9 bases, 6 bases remained unmatched. Germline CDR1 is SGDLS and CDR2 is YYNGEE.

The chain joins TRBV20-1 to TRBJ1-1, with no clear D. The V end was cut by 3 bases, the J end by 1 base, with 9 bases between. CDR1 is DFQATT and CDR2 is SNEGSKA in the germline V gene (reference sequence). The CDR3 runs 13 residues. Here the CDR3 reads CSARGRRNTEAFF. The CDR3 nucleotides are TGCAGTGCTAGGGGTCGGCGGAACACTGAAGCTTTCTTT.

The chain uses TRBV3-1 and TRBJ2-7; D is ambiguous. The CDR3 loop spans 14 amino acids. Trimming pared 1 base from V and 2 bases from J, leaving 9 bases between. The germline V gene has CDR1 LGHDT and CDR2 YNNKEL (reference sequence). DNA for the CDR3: TGTGCCAGCAGCCAAGGATACAGCGCCTACGAGCAGTACGTC. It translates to CASSQGYSAYEQYV.

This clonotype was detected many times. The CDR3 DNA is TGTGCCAGCAGTTGGGGGCGCGATACGCAGTATTTT. This translates into CASSWGRDTQYF. The chain joins TRBV12-3 or TRBV12-4 to TRBJ2-3, with D tentatively TRBD1 (6 bases). CDR3 size: 12 residues. Trimming left V 4 bases short and J 6 bases short, with 8 bases between.

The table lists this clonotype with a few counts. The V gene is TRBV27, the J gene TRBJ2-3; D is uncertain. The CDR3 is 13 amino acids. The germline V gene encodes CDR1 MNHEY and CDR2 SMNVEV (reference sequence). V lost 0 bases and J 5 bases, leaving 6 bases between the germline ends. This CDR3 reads CASSLSGQDTQYF. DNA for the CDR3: TGTGCCAGCAGTTTATCCGGGCAAGATACGCAGTATTTT.

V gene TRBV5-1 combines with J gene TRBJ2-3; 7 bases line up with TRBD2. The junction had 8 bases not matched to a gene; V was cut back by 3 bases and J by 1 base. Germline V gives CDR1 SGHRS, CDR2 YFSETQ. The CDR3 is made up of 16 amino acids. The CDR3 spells CASSSDGTKGTDTQYF. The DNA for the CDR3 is TGCGCCAGCAGCTCGGACGGGACTAAAGGCACAGATACGCAGTATTTT. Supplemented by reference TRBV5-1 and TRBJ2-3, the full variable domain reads KAGVTQTPRYLIKTRGQQVTLSCSPISGHRSVSWYQQTPGQGLQFLFEYFSETQRNKGNFPGRFSGRQFSNSRSEMNVSTLELGDSALYLCASSSDGTKGTDTQYFGPGTRLTVL.

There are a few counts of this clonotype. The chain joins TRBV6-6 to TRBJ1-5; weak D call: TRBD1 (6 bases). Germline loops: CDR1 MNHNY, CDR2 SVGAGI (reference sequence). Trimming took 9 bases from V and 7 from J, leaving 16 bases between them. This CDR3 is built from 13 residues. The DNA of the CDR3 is TGTGCCAGTGGGGGGGGGCGCGGGCAGCCCCAGCATTTT. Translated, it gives CASGGGRGQPQHF.

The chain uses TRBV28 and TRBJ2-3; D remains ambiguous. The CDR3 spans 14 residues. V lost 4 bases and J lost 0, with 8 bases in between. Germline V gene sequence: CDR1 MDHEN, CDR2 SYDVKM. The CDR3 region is CASSSHGSTDTQYF. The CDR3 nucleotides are TGTGCCAGCAGTTCTCACGGCAGCACAGATACGCAGTATTTT.

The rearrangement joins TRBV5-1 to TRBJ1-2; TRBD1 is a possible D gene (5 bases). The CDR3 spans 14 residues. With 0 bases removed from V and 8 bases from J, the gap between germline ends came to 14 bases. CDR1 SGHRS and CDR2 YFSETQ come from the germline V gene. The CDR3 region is CASSLAGGVLGYTF. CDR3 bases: TGCGCCAGCAGCTTGGCCGGAGGGGTGTTGGGCTACACCTTC.

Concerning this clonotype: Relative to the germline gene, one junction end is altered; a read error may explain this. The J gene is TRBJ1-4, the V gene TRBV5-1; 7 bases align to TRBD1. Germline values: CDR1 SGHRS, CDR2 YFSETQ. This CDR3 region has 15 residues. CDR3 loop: CASSLQGLLGEKLIF. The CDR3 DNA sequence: TGCGCCAGCAGCCTACAGGGGCTACTTGGTGAAAAACTGATTTTT.

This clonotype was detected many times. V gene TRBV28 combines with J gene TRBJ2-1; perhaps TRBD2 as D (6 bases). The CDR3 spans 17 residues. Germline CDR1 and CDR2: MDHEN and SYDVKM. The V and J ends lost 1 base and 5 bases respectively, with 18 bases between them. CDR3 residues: CASSLYPRGEVDNEQFF. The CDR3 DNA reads TGTGCCAGCAGTTTATACCCACGCGGGGAAGTAGACAATGAGCAGTTCTTC.

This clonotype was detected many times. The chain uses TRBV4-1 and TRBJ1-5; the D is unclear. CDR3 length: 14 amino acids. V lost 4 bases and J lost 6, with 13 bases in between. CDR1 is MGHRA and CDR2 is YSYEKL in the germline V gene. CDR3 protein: CASSLWGGGQPQHF. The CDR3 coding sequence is TGCGCCAGCAGCCTCTGGGGAGGAGGTCAGCCCCAGCATTTT.

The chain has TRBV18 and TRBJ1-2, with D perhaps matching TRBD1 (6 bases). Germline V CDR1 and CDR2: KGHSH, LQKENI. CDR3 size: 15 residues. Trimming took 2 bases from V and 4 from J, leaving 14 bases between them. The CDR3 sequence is CASSPVNRAVYGYTF. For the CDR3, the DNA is TGTGCCAGCTCACCAGTTAACAGGGCGGTCTATGGCTACACCTTC.